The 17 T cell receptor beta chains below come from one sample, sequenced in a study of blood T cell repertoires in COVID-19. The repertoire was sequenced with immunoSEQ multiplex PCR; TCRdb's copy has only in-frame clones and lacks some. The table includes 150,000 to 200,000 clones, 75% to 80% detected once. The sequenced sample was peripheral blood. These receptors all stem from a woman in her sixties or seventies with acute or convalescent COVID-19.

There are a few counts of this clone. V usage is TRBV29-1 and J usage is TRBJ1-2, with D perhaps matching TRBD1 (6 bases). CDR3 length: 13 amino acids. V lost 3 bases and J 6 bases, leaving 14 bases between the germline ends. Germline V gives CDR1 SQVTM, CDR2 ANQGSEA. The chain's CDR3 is CSVDRGAKDGYTF. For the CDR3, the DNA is TGCAGCGTTGATCGGGGGGCGAAGGATGGCTACACCTTC.

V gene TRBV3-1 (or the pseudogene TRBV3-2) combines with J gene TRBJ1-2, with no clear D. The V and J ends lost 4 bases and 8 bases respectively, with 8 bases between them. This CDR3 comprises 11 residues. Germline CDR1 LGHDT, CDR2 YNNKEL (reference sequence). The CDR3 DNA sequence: TGTGCCAGCAGCCTGGGGAGGGGCTACACCTTC. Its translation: CASSLGRGYTF.

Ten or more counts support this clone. This chain's CDR3 is CASSLGQVSYEQYF. The CDR3 nucleotides are TGTGCCAGCAGTTTGGGACAGGTATCTTACGAGCAGTACTTC. The V call is TRBV6-5, the J call TRBJ2-7, with 8 positions matching TRBD1. Unmatched junction bases numbered 6, after V lost 4 bases and J lost 4 bases. Per the germline V gene, CDR1 is MNHEY and CDR2 is SVGAGI. The CDR3 totals 14 residues.

In DNA form, the CDR3 reads TGCGCCAGCAGCTTGGCTCCAGGCTATGGCTACACCTTC. Its translation is CASSLAPGYGYTF. This sequence joins TRBV5-1 and TRBJ1-2; no clear D gene. The CDR3 consists of 13 residues. With 0 bases removed from V and 4 bases from J, the gap between germline ends came to 7 bases. Germline V CDR1 and CDR2: SGHRS, YFSETQ.

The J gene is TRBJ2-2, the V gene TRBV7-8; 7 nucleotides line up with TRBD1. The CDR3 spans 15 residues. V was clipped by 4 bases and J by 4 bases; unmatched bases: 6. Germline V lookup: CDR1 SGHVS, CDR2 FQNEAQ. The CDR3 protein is CASSSAGTVTGELFF. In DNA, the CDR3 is TGTGCCAGCAGCTCCGCCGGGACAGTCACCGGGGAGCTGTTTTTT.

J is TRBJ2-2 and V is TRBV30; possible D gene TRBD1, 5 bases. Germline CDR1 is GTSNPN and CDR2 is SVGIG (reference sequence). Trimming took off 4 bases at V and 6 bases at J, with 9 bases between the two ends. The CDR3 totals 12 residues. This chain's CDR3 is CAWIGESGELFF. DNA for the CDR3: TGTGCCTGGATAGGGGAATCCGGGGAGCTGTTTTTT.

In DNA, the CDR3 is TGTGCCAGCAGTTTACGGGGGTTGGTCACTGAAGCTTTCTTT. This gives the protein CASSLRGLVTEAFF. V gene TRBV27 combines with J gene TRBJ1-1, with a tentative D call TRBD1 (5 bases). The ends were cut back, 2 bases at V and 4 bases at J, with 11 bases in the middle. The germline gives CDR1 MNHEY, CDR2 SMNVEV (reference sequence). The CDR3 is 14 residues long.

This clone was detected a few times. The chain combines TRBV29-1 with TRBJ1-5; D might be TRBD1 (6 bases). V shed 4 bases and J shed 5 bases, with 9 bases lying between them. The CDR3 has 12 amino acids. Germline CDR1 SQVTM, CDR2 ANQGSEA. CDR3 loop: CSVGGQDQPQHF. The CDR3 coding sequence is TGCAGCGTTGGGGGGCAGGATCAGCCCCAGCATTTT.

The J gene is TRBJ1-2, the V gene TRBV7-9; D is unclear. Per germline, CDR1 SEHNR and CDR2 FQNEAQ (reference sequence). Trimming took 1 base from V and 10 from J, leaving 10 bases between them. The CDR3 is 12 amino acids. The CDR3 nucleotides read TGTGCCAGCAGCTTAGTGACGACTGACTACACCTTC. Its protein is CASSLVTTDYTF. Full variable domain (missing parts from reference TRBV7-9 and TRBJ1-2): DTGVSQNPRHKITKRGQNVTFRCDPISEHNRLYWYRQTLGQGPEFLTYFQNEAQLEKSRLLSDRFSAERPKGSFSTLEIQRTEQGDSAMYLCASSLVTTDYTFGSGTRLTVV.

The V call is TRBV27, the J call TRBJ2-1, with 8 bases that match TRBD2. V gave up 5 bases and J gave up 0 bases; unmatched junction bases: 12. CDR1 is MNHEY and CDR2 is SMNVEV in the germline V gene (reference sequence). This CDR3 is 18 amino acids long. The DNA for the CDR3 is TGTGCCAGCAGTCCGCCTAGCGGGCCCTTTAGCTCCTACAATGAGCAGTTCTTC. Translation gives CASSPPSGPFSSYNEQFF.

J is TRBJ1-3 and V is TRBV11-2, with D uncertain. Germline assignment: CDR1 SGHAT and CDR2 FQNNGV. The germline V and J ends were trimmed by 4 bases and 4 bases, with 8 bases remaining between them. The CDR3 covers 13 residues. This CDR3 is CASSSMFGNTIYF. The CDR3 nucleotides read TGTGCCAGCAGCTCTATGTTCGGAAACACCATATATTTT.

The CDR3 sequence is CASSWDFYEQYF. CDR3 in DNA: TGTGCCAGCAGCTGGGACTTTTACGAGCAGTACTTC. The rearrangement joins TRBV5-4 to TRBJ2-7, with D maybe TRBD2 (6 bases). Germline CDR1 SGHNT, CDR2 YYREEE (reference sequence). Trimming took 3 bases from V and 4 from J, leaving 8 bases between them. The CDR3 runs to 12 residues.

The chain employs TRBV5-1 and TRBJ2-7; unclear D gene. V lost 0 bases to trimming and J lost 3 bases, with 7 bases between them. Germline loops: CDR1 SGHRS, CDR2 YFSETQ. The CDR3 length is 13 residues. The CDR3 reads CASSLGGNYEQYF. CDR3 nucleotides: TGCGCCAGCAGCTTGGGTGGCAACTACGAGCAGTACTTC.

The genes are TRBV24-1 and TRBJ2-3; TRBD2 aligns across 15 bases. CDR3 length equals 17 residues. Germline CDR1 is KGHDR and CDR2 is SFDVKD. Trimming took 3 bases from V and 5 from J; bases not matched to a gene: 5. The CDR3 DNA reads TGTGCCACCAGTGATCAGGGACTAGCGGGAGGACGAGATACGCAGTATTTT. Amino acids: CATSDQGLAGGRDTQYF.

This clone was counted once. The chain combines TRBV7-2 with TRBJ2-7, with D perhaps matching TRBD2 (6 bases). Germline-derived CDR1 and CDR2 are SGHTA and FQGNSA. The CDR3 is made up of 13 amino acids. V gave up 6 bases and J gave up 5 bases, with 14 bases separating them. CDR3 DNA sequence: TGTGCCAGCAGGGCTCCCGCGGGGAACGAGCAGTACTTC. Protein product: CASRAPAGNEQYF.

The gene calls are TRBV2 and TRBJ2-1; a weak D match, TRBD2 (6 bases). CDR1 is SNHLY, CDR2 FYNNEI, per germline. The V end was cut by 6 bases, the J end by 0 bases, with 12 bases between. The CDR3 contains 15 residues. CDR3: CASRRTSFSYNEQFF. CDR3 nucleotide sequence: TGTGCCAGCAGGCGTACTAGCTTCTCCTACAATGAGCAGTTCTTC.

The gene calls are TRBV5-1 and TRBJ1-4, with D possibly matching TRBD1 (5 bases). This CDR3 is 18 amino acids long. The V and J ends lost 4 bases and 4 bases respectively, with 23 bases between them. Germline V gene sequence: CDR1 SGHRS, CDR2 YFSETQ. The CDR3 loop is CASSPSRGTVEGNEKLFF. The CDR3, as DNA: TGCGCCAGCAGCCCCTCCCGGGGGACCGTGGAAGGTAATGAAAAACTGTTTTTT.